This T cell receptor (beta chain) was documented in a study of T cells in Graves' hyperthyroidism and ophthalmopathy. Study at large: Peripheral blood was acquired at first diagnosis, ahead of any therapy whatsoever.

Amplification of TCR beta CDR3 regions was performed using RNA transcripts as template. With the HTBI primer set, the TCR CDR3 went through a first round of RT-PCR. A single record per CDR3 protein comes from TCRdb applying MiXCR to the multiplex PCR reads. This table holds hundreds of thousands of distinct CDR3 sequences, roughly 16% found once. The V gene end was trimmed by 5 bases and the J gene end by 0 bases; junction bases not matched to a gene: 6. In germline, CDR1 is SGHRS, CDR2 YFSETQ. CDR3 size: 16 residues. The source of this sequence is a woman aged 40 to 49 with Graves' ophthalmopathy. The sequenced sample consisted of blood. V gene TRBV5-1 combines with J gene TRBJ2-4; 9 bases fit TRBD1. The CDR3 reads CASRQDRGLAKNIQYF. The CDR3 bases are TGCGCCAGCAGACAGGACAGGGGTCTAGCCAAAAACATTCAGTACTTC.